These T cell receptor beta chains were read from a single sample in a study of PD-L1 blockade in urothelial cancer. The protocol was immunoSEQ multiplex PCR, while the TCRdb copy is restricted to in-frame clones and leaves out a portion. The profile shows approximately 55,000 clones, about 86% of them singletons. Sequencing was performed on PBMCs, taken around atezolizumab (anti-PD-L1) treatment. These receptor sequences come from a man between 60 and 75 years old with urothelial cancer. Each CDR3 is given with its conserved first and last residue. D genes are given only for firm matches. Clone size, where shown, is once, few, many, or a class for clones that have expanded.

V gene	clone size	J gene	D gene	CDR3 protein	CDR3 DNA
TRBV27	.	TRBJ1-1	TRBD1	CASSPRTGGPHSEAFF	TGTGCCAGCAGTCCCCGGACAGGGGGTCCACACTCTGAAGCTTTCTTT
TRBV7-2	.	TRBJ1-6	.	CASSLDVVRSPLHF	TGTGCCAGCAGCTTAGACGTAGTGCGTTCACCCCTCCACTTT
TRBV5-1	.	TRBJ2-7	TRBD1	CASRTAGQVSYEQYF	TGCGCCAGCCGAACGGCGGGACAGGTCTCCTACGAGCAGTACTTC
TRBV30	few	TRBJ1-1	.	CAWTIQGNTEAFF	TGTGCCTGGACGATACAGGGGAACACTGAAGCTTTCTTT
TRBV19	.	TRBJ1-5	.	CASRTGYDNIQPQHF	TGTGCCAGTAGAACAGGGTACGATAACATTCAGCCCCAGCATTTT
TRBV25-1	.	TRBJ2-7	.	CASSEWDGSYEQYF	TGTGCCAGCAGTGAATGGGACGGGAGCTACGAGCAGTACTTC
TRBV28	.	TRBJ1-1	.	CASSLIGQGYQNTEAFF	TGTGCCAGCAGTTTAATCGGGCAGGGCTACCAGAACACTGAAGCTTTCTTT
TRBV4-1	.	TRBJ1-1	.	CASSLRFGEAFF	TGCGCCAGCAGCCTGAGGTTTGGAGAAGCTTTCTTT
TRBV7-3	.	TRBJ1-2	TRBD1	CASSPTPGQGYGYTF	TGTGCCAGCAGCCCCACACCGGGACAGGGTTATGGCTACACCTTC
TRBV20-1	.	TRBJ2-5	.	CSALLLETQYF	TGCAGTGCCCTCCTTTTAGAGACCCAGTACTTC
TRBV5-5	.	TRBJ1-6	TRBD1	CASSLEGAIRNSPLHF	TGTGCCAGCAGCTTGGAGGGGGCGATTAGGAATTCACCCCTCCACTTT
TRBV23-1	.	TRBJ2-1	.	CASSQRSHSRLEYNEQFF	TGCGCCAGCAGTCAACGGTCGCATTCTCGACTGGAATACAATGAGCAGTTCTTC
TRBV11-2	.	TRBJ2-7	TRBD2	CASSLDGRADYEQYF	TGTGCCAGCAGCTTAGACGGGAGGGCGGACTACGAGCAGTACTTC
TRBV5-1	.	TRBJ2-7	.	CASSLGQYEQYF	TGCGCCAGCAGCCTAGGACAGTACGAGCAGTACTTC
TRBV5-1	.	TRBJ2-3	TRBD2	CASSLTSGRAADTQYF	TGCGCCAGCAGCTTGACTAGCGGGAGGGCCGCAGATACGCAGTATTTT
TRBV11-2	.	TRBJ2-5	.	CASSRRTGTQQETQYF	TGTGCCAGCAGCAGACGAACCGGGACACAGCAAGAGACCCAGTACTTC
TRBV5-1	.	TRBJ2-2	.	CASSARAPGELFF	TGCGCCAGCAGCGCCAGGGCTCCCGGGGAGCTGTTTTTT
TRBV6-5	.	TRBJ1-5	.	CASSSGLEPQHF	TGTGCCAGCAGTTCAGGACTCGAGCCCCAGCATTTT
TRBV2	few	TRBJ2-2	TRBD1	CASSGYRGNTGELFF	TGTGCCAGCAGTGGGTACAGGGGAAACACCGGGGAGCTGTTTTTT
TRBV6-1	.	TRBJ1-4	.	CASSHVPKGEKLFF	TGTGCCAGCAGCCACGTCCCGAAGGGGGAAAAACTGTTTTTT
TRBV21-1	.	TRBJ2-6	.	CASSLRDRGFSGANVLTF	TGTGCCAGCAGCCTCCGGGACAGGGGATTCTCTGGGGCCAACGTCCTGACTTTC
TRBV7-3	once	TRBJ1-2	.	CASSQRTGGRNYGYTF	TGTGCCAGCAGCCAAAGGACCGGCGGGAGGAACTATGGCTACACCTTC
TRBV6-5	.	TRBJ1-5	TRBD1	CASSYSGGAGNQPQHF	TGTGCCAGCAGTTACTCAGGGGGCGCAGGGAATCAGCCCCAGCATTTT
TRBV9	few	TRBJ2-1	.	CASSVRSTEQFF	TGTGCCAGCAGCGTAAGGAGTACGGAGCAGTTCTTC
TRBV6-6	.	TRBJ1-5	TRBD1	CASSYSTGGSNQPQHF	TGTGCCAGCAGTTACTCGACAGGGGGCAGTAATCAGCCCCAGCATTTT
TRBV9	.	TRBJ2-1	TRBD2	CASSVGQAGGTVNEQFF	TGTGCCAGCAGCGTAGGACAAGCGGGGGGGACTGTGAATGAGCAGTTCTTC
TRBV5-5	.	TRBJ2-4	.	CASSLGRLAKNIQYF	TGTGCCAGCAGCTTGGGGAGACTAGCCAAAAACATTCAGTACTTC
TRBV19	.	TRBJ2-3	TRBD2	CASSIPQRGTTDTQYF	TGTGCCAGTAGTATTCCCCAGCGGGGAACTACAGATACGCAGTATTTT
TRBV2	.	TRBJ2-2	TRBD2	CASSGAGGGTGELFF	TGTGCCAGCAGTGGAGCGGGAGGGGGCACCGGGGAGCTGTTTTTT
TRBV25-1	.	TRBJ2-4	.	CASSEGGLAKNIQYF	TGTGCCAGCAGTGAAGGCGGTCTAGCCAAAAACATTCAGTACTTC
TRBV28	.	TRBJ1-4	TRBD1	CASSATGPGGQGLTVKLFF	TGTGCCAGCAGTGCGACAGGACCCGGGGGACAGGGTTTGACTGTAAAACTGTTTTTT
TRBV2	.	TRBJ2-1	.	CASLVIRDSYNEQFF	TGTGCCAGTTTAGTTATACGGGACTCCTACAATGAGCAGTTCTTC
TRBV7-9	.	TRBJ1-6	.	CASNPGGGPLHF	TGTGCCAGCAACCCCGGGGGGGGGCCCCTCCACTTT
TRBV7-6	.	TRBJ2-2	.	CASSLVMAGGTNTGELFF	TGTGCCAGCAGCTTAGTCATGGCAGGGGGGACGAACACCGGGGAGCTGTTTTTT
TRBV9	.	TRBJ2-1	.	CASSVGVGQVNNEQFF	TGTGCCAGCAGCGTAGGGGTAGGTCAGGTGAACAATGAGCAGTTCTTC
TRBV15	.	TRBJ2-5	TRBD2	CATSRAGSGAQETQYF	TGTGCCACCAGCAGAGCCGGGAGCGGGGCCCAAGAGACCCAGTACTTC
TRBV19	.	TRBJ1-5	.	CASSIDPGNQPQHF	TGTGCCAGTAGTATTGATCCGGGCAATCAGCCCCAGCATTTT
TRBV4-3	.	TRBJ1-4	TRBD1	CASSQDGTGLNEKLFF	TGCGCCAGCAGCCAGGATGGGACAGGGTTAAATGAAAAACTGTTTTTT
TRBV4-1	.	TRBJ1-5	.	CASSPRTVSQPQHF	TGCGCCAGCAGCCCCCGGACAGTTAGTCAGCCCCAGCATTTT
TRBV6-6	.	TRBJ2-3	.	CASRIASDTQYF	TGTGCCAGCAGAATTGCTAGCGATACGCAGTATTTT
TRBV4-1	.	TRBJ2-7	.	CASSQTPTASYEQYF	TGCGCCAGCAGCCAAACACCGACTGCCTCCTACGAGCAGTACTTC
TRBV23-1	.	TRBJ1-4	.	CASRTGTRNEKLFF	TGCGCCAGCAGAACCGGGACAAGGAATGAAAAACTGTTTTTT
TRBV6-4	.	TRBJ1-1	TRBD1	CASSQNLGQGVYTEAFF	TGTGCCAGCAGTCAAAATTTGGGACAGGGGGTTTACACTGAAGCTTTCTTT
TRBV5-1	.	TRBJ1-1	TRBD1	CASSWDRGMNTEAFF	TGCGCCAGCAGCTGGGACAGGGGCATGAACACTGAAGCTTTCTTT
TRBV18	.	TRBJ2-5	TRBD1	CASSLGQQETQYF	TGTGCCAGCTCACTGGGACAGCAAGAGACCCAGTACTTC
TRBV30	.	TRBJ1-2	TRBD1	CAWRGQDIYGYTF	TGTGCCTGGAGGGGACAGGACATCTATGGCTACACCTTC
TRBV9	.	TRBJ1-6	.	CASSSSRQAYNSPLHF	TGTGCCAGCAGCTCCTCAAGACAGGCCTATAATTCACCCCTCCACTTT
TRBV4-2	.	TRBJ2-1	TRBD1	CASSQPGPWTGNNEQFF	TGTGCCAGCAGCCAGCCCGGGCCCTGGACAGGGAACAATGAGCAGTTCTTC
TRBV7-8	.	TRBJ2-7	.	CASSPSPHSIYEQYF	TGTGCCAGCAGCCCGTCTCCCCACAGCATCTACGAGCAGTACTTC
TRBV7-9	.	TRBJ1-6	.	CASSLSSAGAPSQPLHF	TGTGCCAGCAGCTTAAGCTCGGCAGGGGCTCCGTCCCAACCCCTCCACTTT
TRBV5-1	.	TRBJ2-7	TRBD1	CASSRGQGLYEQYF	TGCGCCAGCAGCCGCGGACAGGGTCTCTACGAGCAGTACTTC